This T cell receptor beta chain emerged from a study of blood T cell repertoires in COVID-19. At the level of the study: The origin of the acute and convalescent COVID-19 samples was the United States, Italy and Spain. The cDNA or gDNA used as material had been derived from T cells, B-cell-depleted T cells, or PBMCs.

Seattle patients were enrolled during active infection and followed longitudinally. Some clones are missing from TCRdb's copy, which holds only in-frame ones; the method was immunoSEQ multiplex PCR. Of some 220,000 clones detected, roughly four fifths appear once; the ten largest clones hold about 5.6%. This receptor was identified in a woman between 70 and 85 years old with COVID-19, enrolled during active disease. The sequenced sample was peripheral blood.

CDR3 loop: CAWSYRGTGELFF. CDR3 nucleotides: TGTGCCTGGAGTTATAGGGGCACCGGGGAGCTGTTTTTT. The chain recombines TRBV30 with TRBJ2-2, with D possibly TRBD1 on 5 matching bases. Germline V gives CDR1 GTSNPN, CDR2 SVGIG (reference sequence). V was cut by 2 bases and J by 4 bases, with 8 bases left in between. The CDR3 length is 13 residues.